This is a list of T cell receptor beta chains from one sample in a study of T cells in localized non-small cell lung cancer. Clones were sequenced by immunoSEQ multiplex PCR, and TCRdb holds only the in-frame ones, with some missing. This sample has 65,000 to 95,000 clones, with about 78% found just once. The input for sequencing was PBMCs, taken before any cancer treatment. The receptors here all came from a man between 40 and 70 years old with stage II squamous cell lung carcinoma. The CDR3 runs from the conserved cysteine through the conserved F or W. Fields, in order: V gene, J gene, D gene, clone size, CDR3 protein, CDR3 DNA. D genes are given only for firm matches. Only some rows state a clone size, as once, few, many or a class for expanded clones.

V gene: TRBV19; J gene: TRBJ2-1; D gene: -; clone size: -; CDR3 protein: CASSFGAPNEQFF; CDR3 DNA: TGTGCCAGTAGTTTCGGGGCTCCCAATGAGCAGTTCTTC
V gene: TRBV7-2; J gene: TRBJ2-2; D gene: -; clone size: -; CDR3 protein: CASSLAGRSNTGELFF; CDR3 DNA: TGTGCCAGCAGCTTGGCCGGGCGATCGAACACCGGGGAGCTGTTTTTT
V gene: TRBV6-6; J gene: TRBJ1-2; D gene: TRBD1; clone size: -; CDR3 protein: CASSYQGGEYGYTF; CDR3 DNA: TGTGCCAGCAGTTACCAGGGGGGAGAGTATGGCTACACCTTC
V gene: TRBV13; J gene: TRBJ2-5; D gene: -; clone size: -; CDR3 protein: CASSLKGGETQYF; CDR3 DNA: TGTGCCAGCAGCTTAAAGGGGGGAGAGACCCAGTACTTC
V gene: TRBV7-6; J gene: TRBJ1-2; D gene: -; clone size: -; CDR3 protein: CASSPGTYYGYTF; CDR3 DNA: TGTGCCAGCAGCCCAGGGACTTACTATGGCTACACCTTC
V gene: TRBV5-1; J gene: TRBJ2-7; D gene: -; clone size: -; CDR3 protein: CASRLADEQYF; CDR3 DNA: TGCGCCAGCAGGCTAGCTGACGAGCAGTACTTC
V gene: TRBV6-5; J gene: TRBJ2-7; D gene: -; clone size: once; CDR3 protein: CASSYYGREGYEQYF; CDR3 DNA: TGTGCCAGCAGTTACTACGGCAGGGAAGGCTACGAGCAGTACTTC
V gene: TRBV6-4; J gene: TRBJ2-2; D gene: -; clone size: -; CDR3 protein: CASSDFNTGELFF; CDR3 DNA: TGTGCCAGCAGTGACTTCAACACCGGGGAGCTGTTTTTT
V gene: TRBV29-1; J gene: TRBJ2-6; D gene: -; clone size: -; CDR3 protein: CSVATGQISPSGANVLTF; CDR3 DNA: TGCAGCGTTGCCACGGGACAAATCTCTCCATCTGGGGCCAACGTCCTGACTTTC
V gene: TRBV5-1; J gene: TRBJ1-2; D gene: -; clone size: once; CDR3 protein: CASSFIPRDGYTF; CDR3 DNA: TGCGCCAGCAGCTTTATACCCAGGGATGGCTACACCTTC
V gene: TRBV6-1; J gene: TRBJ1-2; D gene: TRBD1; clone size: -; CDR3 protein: CASTGQDYGYTF; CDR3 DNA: TGTGCCAGCACCGGACAGGACTATGGCTACACCTTC
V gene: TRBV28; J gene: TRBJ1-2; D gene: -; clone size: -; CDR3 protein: CASSTPDSLPLRYGYTF; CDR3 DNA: TGTGCCAGCAGTACCCCGGACTCTCTCCCCCTACGCTATGGCTACACCTTC
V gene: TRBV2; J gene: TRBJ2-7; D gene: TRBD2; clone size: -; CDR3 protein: CASSGTSDSYEQYF; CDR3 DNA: TGTGCCAGCAGTGGGACTAGCGACTCCTACGAGCAGTACTTC
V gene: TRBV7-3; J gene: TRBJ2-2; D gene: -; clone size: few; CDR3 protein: CASSLKSRSTGELFF; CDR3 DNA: TGTGCCAGCAGCTTAAAATCCCGGAGCACCGGGGAGCTGTTTTTT
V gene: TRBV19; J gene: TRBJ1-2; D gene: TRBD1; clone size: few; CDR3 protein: CASSQDRLYGYTF; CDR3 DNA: TGTGCCAGTAGCCAGGACAGGCTTTATGGCTACACCTTC
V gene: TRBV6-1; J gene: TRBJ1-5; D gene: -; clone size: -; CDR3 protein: CASSGGGYNQPQHF; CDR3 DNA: TGTGCCAGCAGTGGGGGGGGGTACAATCAGCCCCAGCATTTT
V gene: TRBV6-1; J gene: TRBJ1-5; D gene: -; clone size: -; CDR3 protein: CASSVTRLGNQPQHF; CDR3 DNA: TGTGCCAGCAGTGTGACAAGGCTCGGCAATCAGCCCCAGCATTTT
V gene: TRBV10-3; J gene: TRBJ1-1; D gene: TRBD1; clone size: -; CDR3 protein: CAIKGAGNTEAFF; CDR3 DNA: TGTGCCATTAAGGGGGCGGGGAACACTGAAGCTTTCTTT
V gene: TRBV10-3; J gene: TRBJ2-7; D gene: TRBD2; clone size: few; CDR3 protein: CAITPTSGSYEQYF; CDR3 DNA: TGTGCCATCACCCCGACTAGCGGCTCCTACGAGCAGTACTTC
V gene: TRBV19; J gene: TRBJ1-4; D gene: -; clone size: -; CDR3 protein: CASRLGATNEKLFF; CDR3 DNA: TGTGCCAGTAGACTGGGCGCAACTAATGAAAAACTGTTTTTT
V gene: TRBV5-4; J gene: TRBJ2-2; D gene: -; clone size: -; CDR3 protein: CASSLRSSNTGELFF; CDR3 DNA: TGTGCCAGCAGCTTACGCTCCTCGAACACCGGGGAGCTGTTTTTT
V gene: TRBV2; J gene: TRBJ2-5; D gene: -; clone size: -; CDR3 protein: CASRRGTGYQETQYF; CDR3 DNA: TGTGCCAGCAGGAGGGGGACTGGATACCAAGAGACCCAGTACTTC
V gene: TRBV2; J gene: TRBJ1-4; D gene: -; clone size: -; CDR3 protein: CASSPGTVAKLFF; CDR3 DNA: TGTGCCAGCAGTCCCGGGACGGTCGCAAAACTGTTTTTT
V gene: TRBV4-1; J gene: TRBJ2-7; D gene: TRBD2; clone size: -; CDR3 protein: CASSPSRAVLAGNYEQYF; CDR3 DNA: TGCGCCAGCAGCCCCAGTAGGGCCGTACTAGCGGGAAACTACGAGCAGTACTTC
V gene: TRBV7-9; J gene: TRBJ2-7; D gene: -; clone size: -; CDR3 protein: CASSRPGLAGEQYF; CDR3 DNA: TGTGCCAGCAGCCGTCCGGGGTTAGCCGGCGAGCAGTACTTC
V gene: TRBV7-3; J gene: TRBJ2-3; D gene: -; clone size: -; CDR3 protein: CASGFTDTQYF; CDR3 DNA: TGTGCCAGCGGGTTCACAGATACGCAGTATTTT
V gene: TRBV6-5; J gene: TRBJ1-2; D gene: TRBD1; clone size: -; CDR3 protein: CASSLTGGNGYTF; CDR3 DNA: TGTGCCAGCAGCTTAACAGGGGGAAATGGCTACACCTTC
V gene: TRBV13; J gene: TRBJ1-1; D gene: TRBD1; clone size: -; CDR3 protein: CASRARGRTEAFF; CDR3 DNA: TGTGCCAGCAGGGCCAGGGGGCGTACTGAAGCTTTCTTT
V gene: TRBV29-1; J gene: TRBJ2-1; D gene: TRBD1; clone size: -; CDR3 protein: CSARTGGYNEQFF; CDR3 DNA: TGCAGCGCCCGGACAGGGGGCTACAATGAGCAGTTCTTC
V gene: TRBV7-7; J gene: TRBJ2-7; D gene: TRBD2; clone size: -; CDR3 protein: CASSPTSGSYEQYF; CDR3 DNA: TGTGCTAGCAGTCCAACTAGCGGGAGCTACGAGCAGTACTTC
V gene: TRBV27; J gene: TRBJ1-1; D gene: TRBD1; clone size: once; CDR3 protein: CASGIRTGTGTEAFF; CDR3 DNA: TGTGCCAGCGGCATTCGGACAGGAACTGGGACTGAAGCTTTCTTT
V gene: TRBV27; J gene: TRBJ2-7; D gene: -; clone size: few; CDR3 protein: CASSLRGSYEQYF; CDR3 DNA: TGTGCCAGCAGCCTAAGGGGTTCCTACGAGCAGTACTTC
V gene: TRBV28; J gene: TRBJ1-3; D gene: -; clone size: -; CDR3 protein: CASSFGGAGNTIYF; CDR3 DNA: TGTGCCAGCAGTTTTGGAGGGGCTGGAAACACCATATATTTT
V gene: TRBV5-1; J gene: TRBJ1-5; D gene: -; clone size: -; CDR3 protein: CASSLGGASNQPQHF; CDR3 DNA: TGCGCCAGCAGCTTGGGGGGGGCTAGCAATCAGCCCCAGCATTTT
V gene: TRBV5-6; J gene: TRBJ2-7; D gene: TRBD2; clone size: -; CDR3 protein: CASSLAGEGSYEQYF; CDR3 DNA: TGTGCCAGCAGCCTAGCGGGAGAAGGGTCCTACGAGCAGTACTTC
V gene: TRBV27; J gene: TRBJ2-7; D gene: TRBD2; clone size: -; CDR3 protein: CASSPLAGGSYGEYF; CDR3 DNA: TGTGCCAGCAGTCCACTAGCGGGGGGTTCCTACGGGGAGTACTTC
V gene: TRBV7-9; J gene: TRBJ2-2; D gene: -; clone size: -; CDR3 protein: CATSDLNTGELFF; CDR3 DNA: TGTGCCACTTCCGACTTAAACACCGGGGAGCTGTTTTTT
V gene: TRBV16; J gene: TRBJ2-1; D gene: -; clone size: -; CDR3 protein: CASSQSSASLTPVDEQFF; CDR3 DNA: TGTGCCAGCAGCCAATCGTCGGCTAGCCTTACCCCGGTGGATGAGCAGTTCTTC
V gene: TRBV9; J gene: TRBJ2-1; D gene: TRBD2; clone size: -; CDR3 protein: CASSVLAGLYNEQFF; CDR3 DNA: TGTGCCAGCAGCGTCCTAGCGGGGCTCTACAATGAGCAGTTCTTC
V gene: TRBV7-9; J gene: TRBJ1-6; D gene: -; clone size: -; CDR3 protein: CASSLGMAGNNSPLHF; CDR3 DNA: TGTGCCAGCAGCTTAGGGATGGCAGGGAACAATTCACCCCTCCACTTT
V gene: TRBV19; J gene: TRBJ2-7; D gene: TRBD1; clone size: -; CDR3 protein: CASIRDRGSCWEYF; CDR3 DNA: TGTGCCAGTATTAGGGACAGGGGTAGTTGTTGGGAGTACTTC
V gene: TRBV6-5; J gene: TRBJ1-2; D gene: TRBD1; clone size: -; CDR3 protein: CASSYAGTGDGYTF; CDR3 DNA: TGTGCCAGCAGTTACGCCGGGACAGGTGATGGCTACACCTTC
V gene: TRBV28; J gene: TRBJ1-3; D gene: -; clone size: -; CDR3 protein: CASRFRGAGTIYF; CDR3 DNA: TGTGCCAGCAGATTTCGGGGGGCTGGCACCATATATTTT
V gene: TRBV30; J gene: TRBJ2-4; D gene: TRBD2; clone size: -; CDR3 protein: CAWMPSGRHIQYF; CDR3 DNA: TGTGCCTGGATGCCTAGCGGGAGACACATTCAGTACTTC
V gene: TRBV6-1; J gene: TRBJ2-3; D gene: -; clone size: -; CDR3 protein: CASSPDNLPSDTQYF; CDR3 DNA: TGTGCCAGCAGTCCAGACAACCTTCCTTCAGATACGCAGTATTTT
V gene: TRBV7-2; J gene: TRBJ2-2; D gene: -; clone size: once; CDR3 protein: CASSLGVAGELFF; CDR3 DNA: TGTGCCAGCAGCTTAGGGGTCGCCGGGGAGCTGTTTTTT
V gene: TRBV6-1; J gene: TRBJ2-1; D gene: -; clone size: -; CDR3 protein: CASSEASRIEKNEQFF; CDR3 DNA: TGTGCCAGCAGTGAAGCGTCCCGGATTGAGAAAAATGAGCAGTTCTTC
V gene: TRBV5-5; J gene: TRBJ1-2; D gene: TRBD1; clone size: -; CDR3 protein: CASSLGSGTGYGYTF; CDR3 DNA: TGTGCCAGCAGCTTAGGATCCGGGACAGGTTATGGCTACACCTTC
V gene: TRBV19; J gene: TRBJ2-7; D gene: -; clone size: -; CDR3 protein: CASSIASGSSYEQYF; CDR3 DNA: TGTGCCAGTAGTATAGCTTCGGGTAGCTCCTACGAGCAGTACTTC
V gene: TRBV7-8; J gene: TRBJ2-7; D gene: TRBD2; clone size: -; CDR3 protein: CASSLKDGLAGGSYEQYF; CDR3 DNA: TGTGCCAGCAGCTTAAAAGATGGACTAGCGGGGGGTTCCTACGAGCAGTACTTC
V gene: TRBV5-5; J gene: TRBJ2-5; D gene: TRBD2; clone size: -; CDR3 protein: CASTRAGTTYQETQYF; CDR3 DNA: TGTGCCAGCACCCGTGCCGGGACTACGTACCAAGAGACCCAGTACTTC
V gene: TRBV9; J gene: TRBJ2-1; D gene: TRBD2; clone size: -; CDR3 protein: CASSPYQGGSINEQFF; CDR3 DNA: TGTGCCAGCAGCCCGTACCAAGGCGGGAGTATTAATGAGCAGTTCTTC
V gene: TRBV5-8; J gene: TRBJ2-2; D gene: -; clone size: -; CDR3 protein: CASSRDLTGELFF; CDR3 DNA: TGTGCCAGCAGCCGGGACCTTACCGGGGAGCTGTTTTTT